Listed below are T cell receptor beta chains from one sample, sequenced in a study of a mutant IDH1 vaccine in newly diagnosed glioma. Sequencing used immunoSEQ multiplex PCR; TCRdb keeps in-frame clones, though not all of them. The sample has 50,000 to 70,000 clones, 65% to 75% seen once. For these receptors, no antigen is known. The sequencing used PBMCs, collected from a glioma patient whose treatment included an IDH1 peptide vaccine. The receptors derive from a man aged 50-59 years with glioma. The CDR3 runs from the conserved cysteine through the conserved F or W. The order of the fields is clone size, J gene, D gene, V gene, CDR3 protein, CDR3 DNA. The D gene is left open where the match is weak. Some rows have no size entry. The others give once, few or many, or a class for an expanded clone.

abundance: NA; j_gene: TRBJ1-1; d_gene: NA; v_gene: TRBV19; CDR3aa: CASMSNPHTEAFF; CDR3nt: TGTGCCAGTATGAGCAACCCCCACACTGAAGCTTTCTTT
abundance: NA; j_gene: TRBJ1-4; d_gene: TRBD1; v_gene: TRBV23-1; CDR3aa: CASSQSTGEREKLFF; CDR3nt: TGCGCCAGCAGTCAATCGACAGGGGAGAGGGAAAAACTGTTTTTT
abundance: NA; j_gene: TRBJ1-5; d_gene: NA; v_gene: TRBV5-6; CDR3aa: CASSRYVLQGNQPQHF; CDR3nt: TGTGCCAGCAGCCGGTACGTACTTCAGGGAAATCAGCCCCAGCATTTT
abundance: NA; j_gene: TRBJ2-7; d_gene: NA; v_gene: TRBV30; CDR3aa: CAWKVSTYEQYF; CDR3nt: TGTGCCTGGAAAGTTTCAACCTACGAGCAGTACTTC
abundance: NA; j_gene: TRBJ2-7; d_gene: NA; v_gene: TRBV13; CDR3aa: CASSPRQDVPSYEQYF; CDR3nt: TGTGCCAGCAGCCCCCGGCAGGACGTTCCCTCCTACGAGCAGTACTTC
abundance: NA; j_gene: TRBJ2-7; d_gene: TRBD2; v_gene: TRBV27; CDR3aa: CASHRGGAHEQYF; CDR3nt: TGTGCCAGTCATCGGGGGGGGGCGCACGAGCAGTACTTC
abundance: NA; j_gene: TRBJ2-7; d_gene: NA; v_gene: TRBV7-9; CDR3aa: CASSHPASYEQYF; CDR3nt: TGTGCCAGCAGTCACCCTGCCTCCTACGAGCAGTACTTC
abundance: medium-sized; j_gene: TRBJ1-2; d_gene: NA; v_gene: TRBV7-9; CDR3aa: CASSSGGHGYTF; CDR3nt: TGTGCCAGCAGCTCTGGGGGCCATGGCTACACCTTC
abundance: NA; j_gene: TRBJ2-7; d_gene: NA; v_gene: TRBV6-5; CDR3aa: CASSRSSVNSYEQYF; CDR3nt: TGTGCCAGCAGCCGAAGCAGCGTCAACTCCTACGAGCAGTACTTC
abundance: NA; j_gene: TRBJ1-1; d_gene: TRBD1; v_gene: TRBV5-4; CDR3aa: CASSQGGISNTEAFF; CDR3nt: TGTGCCAGCAGCCAGGGGGGGATCTCGAACACTGAAGCTTTCTTT
abundance: NA; j_gene: TRBJ2-3; d_gene: TRBD2; v_gene: TRBV7-8; CDR3aa: CASSFSGTSTDTQYF; CDR3nt: TGTGCCAGCAGCTTTAGCGGGACCAGCACAGATACGCAGTATTTT
abundance: NA; j_gene: TRBJ1-3; d_gene: NA; v_gene: TRBV6-1; CDR3aa: CASSEAHGGSSGNTIYF; CDR3nt: TGTGCCAGCAGTGAAGCCCACGGCGGAAGCTCTGGAAACACCATATATTTT
abundance: NA; j_gene: TRBJ1-1; d_gene: TRBD1; v_gene: TRBV18; CDR3aa: CASSPSQGDTEAFF; CDR3nt: TGTGCCAGCTCACCCTCACAGGGGGACACTGAGGCTTTCTTT
abundance: NA; j_gene: TRBJ1-2; d_gene: NA; v_gene: TRBV10-2; CDR3aa: CASSEWGLVGYTF; CDR3nt: TGCGCCAGCAGTGAGTGGGGGCTGGTTGGCTACACCTTC
abundance: once; j_gene: TRBJ2-1; d_gene: NA; v_gene: TRBV4-1; CDR3aa: CASSQVYAGNEQFF; CDR3nt: TGCGCCAGCAGCCAAGTTTACGCAGGCAATGAGCAGTTCTTC
abundance: NA; j_gene: TRBJ2-1; d_gene: TRBD1; v_gene: TRBV4-1; CDR3aa: CASSQVMRGRQNEQFF; CDR3nt: TGCGCCAGCAGCCAAGTCATGAGGGGGCGACAGAATGAGCAGTTCTTC
abundance: NA; j_gene: TRBJ1-2; d_gene: NA; v_gene: TRBV9; CDR3aa: CASSAGGSYTF; CDR3nt: TGTGCCAGCAGCGCAGGAGGTTCCTACACCTTC
abundance: NA; j_gene: TRBJ1-5; d_gene: NA; v_gene: TRBV27; CDR3aa: CASRWDVNQPQHF; CDR3nt: TGTGCCAGCAGATGGGACGTTAATCAGCCCCAGCATTTT
abundance: NA; j_gene: TRBJ1-2; d_gene: NA; v_gene: TRBV6-5; CDR3aa: CASSYSRAGDYGYTF; CDR3nt: TGTGCCAGCAGTTACTCGAGAGCAGGGGACTATGGCTACACCTTC
abundance: NA; j_gene: TRBJ2-1; d_gene: TRBD1; v_gene: TRBV19; CDR3aa: CASSSRDSRNNEQFF; CDR3nt: TGTGCCAGTAGTTCCCGGGACAGCCGAAACAATGAGCAGTTCTTC
abundance: NA; j_gene: TRBJ1-4; d_gene: TRBD1; v_gene: TRBV4-2; CDR3aa: CASSQTGGFGEKLFF; CDR3nt: TGTGCCAGCAGCCAGACAGGGGGCTTTGGCGAAAAACTGTTTTTT
abundance: NA; j_gene: TRBJ2-7; d_gene: NA; v_gene: TRBV7-6; CDR3aa: CASSLGTAKTYEQYF; CDR3nt: TGTGCCAGCAGCTTAGGGACGGCCAAAACCTACGAGCAGTACTTC
abundance: NA; j_gene: TRBJ1-2; d_gene: TRBD1; v_gene: TRBV5-1; CDR3aa: CASSYQGDHYGYTF; CDR3nt: TGCGCCAGCAGCTACCAGGGGGATCATTATGGCTACACCTTC
abundance: NA; j_gene: TRBJ1-3; d_gene: NA; v_gene: TRBV2; CDR3aa: CASKAGTGNTIYF; CDR3nt: TGTGCCAGCAAAGCAGGGACTGGAAACACCATATATTTT
abundance: NA; j_gene: TRBJ1-4; d_gene: NA; v_gene: TRBV2; CDR3aa: CASSSGREKLFF; CDR3nt: TGTGCCAGCAGTTCGGGACGCGAAAAACTGTTTTTT
abundance: NA; j_gene: TRBJ2-1; d_gene: NA; v_gene: TRBV29-1; CDR3aa: CSAVPGANEQFF; CDR3nt: TGCAGCGCTGTTCCAGGGGCAAATGAGCAGTTCTTC